This TCR beta chain emerged from a study of identical twins. Study conclusions and caveats: The models gave estimates that fell short of the out-of-frame TCR alpha sharing seen in monozygotic twins. Invariant MAIT and iNKT cells are populations that could partly confound zero-insertion analyses.

Healthy Caucasians alone served as donors. The trim removed 7 bases at V and 5 bases at J, leaving 10 bases unmatched. Looked up from germline, CDR1 is MNHNS and CDR2 is SASEGT. This CDR3 spans 14 amino acids. The cDNA had a unique molecular identifier and a template-switch universal primer site. TCRdb itself ran the 5' RACE reads through MiXCR, one entry per CDR3 protein. The data show more than 250,000 distinct CDR3 sequences, about 8.3% seen once. Of note for this clonotype: Its matching antigen is unknown.

These sequences were also reported in another study, on yellow fever vaccine responses in identical twins.

V gene TRBV6-1 combines with J gene TRBJ2-5; TRBD2 agrees at 7 bases. Sequencing input: memory (CD45RO+) T cells sorted from blood. The sequence derives from a woman aged 18-30 years in good health. The CDR3 here is CASTKAGLFETQYF. The DNA of the CDR3 is TGTGCCAGCACCAAAGCGGGACTTTTTGAGACCCAGTACTTC.